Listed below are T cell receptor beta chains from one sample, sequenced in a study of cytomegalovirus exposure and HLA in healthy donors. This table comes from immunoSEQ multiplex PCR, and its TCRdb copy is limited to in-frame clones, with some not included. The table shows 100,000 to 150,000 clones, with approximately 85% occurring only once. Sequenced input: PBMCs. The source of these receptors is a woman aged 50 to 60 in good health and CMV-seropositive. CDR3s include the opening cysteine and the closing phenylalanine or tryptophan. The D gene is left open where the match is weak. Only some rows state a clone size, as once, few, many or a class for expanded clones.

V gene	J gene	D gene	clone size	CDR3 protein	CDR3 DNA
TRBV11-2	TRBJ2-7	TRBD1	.	CASSLARGTYEQYF	TGTGCCAGCAGCTTAGCCAGGGGGACCTACGAGCAGTACTTC
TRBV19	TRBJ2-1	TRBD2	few	CASTQMGGGNNEQFF	TGTGCCAGTACCCAGATGGGGGGGGGTAACAATGAGCAGTTCTTC
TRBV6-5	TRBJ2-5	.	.	CASSTYGTTQETQYF	TGTGCCAGCAGTACGTACGGGACAACTCAAGAGACCCAGTACTTC
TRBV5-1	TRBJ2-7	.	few	CASSPNFGLNTMYEQYF	TGCGCCAGCAGCCCCAATTTTGGACTCAATACCATGTACGAGCAGTACTTC
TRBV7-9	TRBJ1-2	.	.	CASSFRGTDYGYTF	TGTGCCAGCAGCTTTCGGGGGACTGACTATGGCTACACCTTC
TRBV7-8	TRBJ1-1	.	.	CASSPEGMNTEAFF	TGTGCCAGCAGCCCTGAGGGTATGAACACTGAAGCTTTCTTT
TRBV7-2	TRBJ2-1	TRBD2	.	CASRPGLAGGNEQFF	TGTGCCAGCAGACCTGGACTAGCGGGGGGGAATGAGCAGTTCTTC
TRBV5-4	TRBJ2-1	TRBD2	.	CASSLGGSGGRSSYNEQFF	TGTGCCAGCAGCTTGGGAGGCAGCGGGGGACGCAGCTCCTACAATGAGCAGTTCTTC
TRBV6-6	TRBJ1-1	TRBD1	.	CASRQGAGMNTEAFF	TGTGCCAGCAGGCAGGGGGCAGGGATGAACACTGAAGCTTTCTTT
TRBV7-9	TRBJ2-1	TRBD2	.	CASSLDSGGVPNEQFF	TGTGCCAGCAGCTTAGATAGCGGGGGGGTTCCCAATGAGCAGTTCTTC
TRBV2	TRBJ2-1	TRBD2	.	CASTGTSGPNEQFF	TGTGCCAGCACCGGGACTAGCGGGCCCAATGAGCAGTTCTTC
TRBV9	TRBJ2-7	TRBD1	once	CASSVSGQNYEQYF	TGTGCCAGCAGCGTGTCGGGACAGAACTACGAGCAGTACTTC
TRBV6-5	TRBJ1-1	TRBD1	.	CASSPGTGKNTEAFF	TGTGCCAGCAGTCCAGGGACAGGGAAAAACACTGAAGCTTTCTTT
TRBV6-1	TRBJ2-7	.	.	CASSVTVQGGYYEQYF	TGTGCCAGCAGTGTAACCGTACAGGGTGGATACTACGAGCAGTACTTC
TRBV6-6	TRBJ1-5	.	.	CASSGQINQPQHF	TGTGCCAGCAGTGGACAGATCAATCAGCCCCAGCATTTT
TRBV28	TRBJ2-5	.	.	CASSLGGRETQYF	TGTGCCAGCAGTTTAGGCGGCCGCGAGACCCAGTACTTC
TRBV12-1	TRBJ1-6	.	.	CASSSGKFYNSPLHF	TGTGCCAGCAGCTCGGGTAAGTTCTATAATTCACCCCTCCACTTT
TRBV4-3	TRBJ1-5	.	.	CASSQDRSNQPQHF	TGCGCCAGCAGCCAAGATCGGAGCAATCAGCCCCAGCATTTT
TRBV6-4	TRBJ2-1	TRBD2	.	CASSAQAGALLSDEQFF	TGTGCCAGCAGTGCCCAAGCGGGAGCGCTCCTTAGCGATGAGCAGTTCTTC
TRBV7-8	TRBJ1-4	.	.	CASSLAPGAEKLFF	TGTGCCAGCAGCTTAGCCCCAGGGGCGGAAAAACTGTTTTTT
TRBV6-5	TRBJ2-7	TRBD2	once	CASSRTSGIFYEQYF	TGTGCCAGCAGTCGGACTAGCGGGATCTTCTACGAGCAGTACTTC
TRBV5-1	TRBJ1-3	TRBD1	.	CASSKQTGTGNYGNTIYF	TGCGCCAGCAGCAAACAAACCGGGACAGGCAATTATGGAAACACCATATATTTT
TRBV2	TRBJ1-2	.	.	CASSERWHGYTF	TGTGCCAGCAGTGAGAGGTGGCATGGCTACACCTTC
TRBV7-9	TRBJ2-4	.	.	CASSEGRGIQYF	TGTGCCAGCAGCGAAGGGCGGGGCATTCAGTACTTC
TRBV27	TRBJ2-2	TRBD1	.	CASSGDRVGDTGELFF	TGTGCCAGCAGTGGAGACAGGGTGGGGGACACCGGGGAGCTGTTTTTT
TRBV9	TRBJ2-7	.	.	CASSVEAGWYEQYF	TGTGCCAGCAGCGTAGAAGCGGGTTGGTACGAGCAGTACTTC
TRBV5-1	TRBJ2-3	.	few	CASSFIEDSDSADTQYF	TGCGCCAGCAGCTTTATTGAGGACTCAGATTCCGCAGATACGCAGTATTTT
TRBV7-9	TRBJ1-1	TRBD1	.	CASSLAGTGAGAFF	TGTGCCAGCAGCTTAGCTGGGACAGGGGCTGGGGCTTTCTTT
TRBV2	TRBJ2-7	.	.	CASSGPGAYEQYF	TGTGCCAGCAGTGGTCCCGGGGCCTACGAGCAGTACTTC
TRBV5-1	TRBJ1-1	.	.	CASSLDGRDTEAFF	TGCGCCAGCAGCTTGGACGGGAGAGACACTGAAGCTTTCTTT
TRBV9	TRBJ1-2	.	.	CASSRQQGYGYTF	TGTGCCAGCAGCCGACAACAGGGCTATGGCTACACCTTC
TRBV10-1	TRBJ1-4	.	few	CASSRALNEKLFF	TGCGCCAGCAGCCGAGCTTTAAATGAAAAACTGTTTTTT
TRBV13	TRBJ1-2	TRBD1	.	CASSKGLKQGGYTF	TGTGCCAGCAGCAAGGGACTCAAACAGGGGGGCTACACCTTC
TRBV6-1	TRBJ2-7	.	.	CAGRGTGRGGEQYF	TGTGCTGGCAGGGGAACTGGGAGGGGGGGCGAGCAGTACTTC
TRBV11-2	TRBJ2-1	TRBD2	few	CASSSATSGVPFF	TGTGCCAGCAGCTCAGCAACTAGCGGGGTCCCGTTCTTC
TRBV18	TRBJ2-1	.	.	CASSSDRQAYEQFF	TGTGCCAGCTCTTCAGACCGGCAGGCGTATGAGCAGTTCTTC
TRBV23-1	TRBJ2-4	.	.	CASSLWQQMAKNSQYF	TGCGCCAGCAGTCTATGGCAGCAAATGGCCAAAAACAGTCAGTACTTC
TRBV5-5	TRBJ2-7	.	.	CASSFSIYEQYF	TGTGCCAGCAGCTTCTCCATTTACGAGCAGTACTTC
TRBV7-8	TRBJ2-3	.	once	CASSSLWDTQYF	TGTGCCAGCAGCTCACTATGGGATACGCAGTATTTT